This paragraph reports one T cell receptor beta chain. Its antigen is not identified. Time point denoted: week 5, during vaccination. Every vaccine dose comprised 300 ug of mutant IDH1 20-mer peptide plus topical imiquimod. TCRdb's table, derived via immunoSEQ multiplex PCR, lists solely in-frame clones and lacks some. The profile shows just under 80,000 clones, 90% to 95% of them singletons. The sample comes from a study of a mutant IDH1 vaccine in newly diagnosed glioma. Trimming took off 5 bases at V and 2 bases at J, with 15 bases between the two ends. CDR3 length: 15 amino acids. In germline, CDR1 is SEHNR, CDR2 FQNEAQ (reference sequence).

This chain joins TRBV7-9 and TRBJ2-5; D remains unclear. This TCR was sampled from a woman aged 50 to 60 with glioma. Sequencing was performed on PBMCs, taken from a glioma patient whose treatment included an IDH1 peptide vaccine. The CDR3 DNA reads TGTGCCAGCAGCCCAAGTCGGGTGGGACAAGAGACCCAGTACTTC. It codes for CASSPSRVGQETQYF.